The clone carrying this TCR beta chain was counted only a few times. Between the trimmed V and J ends, which lost 0 bases and 5 bases, there was a span of 13 bases. The CDR3 length is 14 residues. The V gene's germline CDR1 is GTSNPN and CDR2 SVGIG (reference sequence). This entry belongs to a study of blood T cell repertoires in COVID-19. Study at large: Samples came from the United States, Italy and Spain, spanning acute and convalescent COVID-19. The cDNA or gDNA used as material had been derived from T cells, B-cell-depleted T cells, or PBMCs.

Original processing notes: For nucleated cells, counts were estimated from reference gene primer amplification. Profiling relied on immunoSEQ multiplex PCR, and the TCRdb table lists in-frame clones only, not all of them. That table gives V, J and clone size, and the DNA gave D and trimming. The sample holds about 160,000 clones, about nine tenths seen once. The specimen was peripheral blood. The TCR was taken from a man younger than 35 with acute or convalescent COVID-19. V gene TRBV30 combines with J gene TRBJ1-1; D possibly corresponds to TRBD1 (5 bases). The CDR3 coding sequence is TGTGCCTGGAGTGTACTGGGCAGGGTTACTGAAGCTTTCTTT. Translation gives CAWSVLGRVTEAFF.